This is a list of T cell receptor beta chains from one sample in a study of blood T cell repertoires in COVID-19. Assay used: immunoSEQ multiplex PCR; TCRdb lists only in-frame clones, some missing. This table has roughly 300,000 clones, around 87% appearing once. Sequenced input: peripheral blood. The receptors stem from a woman aged 50 to 65 who had recovered from COVID-19. CDR3s include the opening cysteine and the closing phenylalanine or tryptophan. D genes are given only for firm matches. A clone size is listed for some rows: how often the clone was seen (once, few, many), or a class if it is expanded.

TRBJ1-1 TRBV7-9 once NA TGTGCCAGCGGACATGAAGCTTTCTTT CASGHEAFF
TRBJ2-1 TRBV9 NA TRBD2 TGTGCCAGCAGCGTAGAAGCATGGACTAGCGGGAACGGGGGTCAGTTCTTC CASSVEAWTSGNGGQFF
TRBJ2-1 TRBV28 NA TRBD2 TGTGCCAGCAATAGCGGGGGGGCCGATGAGCAGTTCTTC CASNSGGADEQFF
TRBJ2-7 TRBV6-2/TRBV6-3 NA TRBD2 TGTGCCAGCAGTTCAGGGACTAGCGGGAGGAGCTCCTACGAGCAGTACTTC CASSSGTSGRSSYEQYF
TRBJ2-1 TRBV24-1 NA TRBD2 TGTGCCACCAGTGATTCTTTGTCCCCCGTGGGACTAGCGGGAGCCCATGAGCAGTTCTTC CATSDSLSPVGLAGAHEQFF
TRBJ1-5 TRBV29-1 NA NA TGCAGCGTGATGGGGGGGAATCAGCCCCAGCATTTT CSVMGGNQPQHF
TRBJ1-2 TRBV14 NA NA TGTGCCAGCAGCCTCCGAACAACAGGGTTTGGCTACACCTTC CASSLRTTGFGYTF
TRBJ2-2 TRBV7-9 NA TRBD2 TGTGCCAGCAGCGCCTTAGCGGGAGTCACCGGGGAGCTGTTTTTT CASSALAGVTGELFF
TRBJ2-5 TRBV28 NA TRBD2 TGTGCCAGCAGTTCCTTAGCGGGCTTGTACCAAGAGACCCAGTACTTC CASSSLAGLYQETQYF
TRBJ1-2 TRBV5-1 few TRBD1 TGCGCCAGCAGCTCCTTATCGACAGGGGCCGAAGTGGGCTACACCTTC CASSSLSTGAEVGYTF
TRBJ2-1 TRBV4-2 NA TRBD2 TGTGCCAGCAGCCAGGAAGCGGGAGATCGTTACAATGAGCAGTTCTTC CASSQEAGDRYNEQFF
TRBJ2-2 TRBV4-3 NA TRBD1 TGCGCCAGCAGCCAAGAGGGATACAGGGGGTTCACCGGGGAGCTGTTTTTT CASSQEGYRGFTGELFF
TRBJ2-5 TRBV9 NA NA TGTGCCAGCAGCGTAGGCGTGGAGACCCAGTACTTC CASSVGVETQYF
TRBJ2-5 TRBV12-3/TRBV12-4 NA TRBD1 TGTGCCAGCAGCCCGGACAGGGAGACCCAGTACTTC CASSPDRETQYF
TRBJ2-3 TRBV7-2 NA NA TGTGCCAGCAGCCCTGACAGAAGCACAGATACGCAGTATTTT CASSPDRSTDTQYF
TRBJ1-2 TRBV12-3/TRBV12-4 NA NA TGTGCCAGCAGGTCGGGGGGCTTTCGCGGCTACACCTTC CASRSGGFRGYTF
TRBJ2-7 TRBV5-1 NA TRBD1 TGCGCCAGCAGCGAACAGGGGGCTAGCTCCTACGAGCAGTACTTC CASSEQGASSYEQYF
TRBJ2-1 TRBV7-2 NA TRBD2 TGTGCCAGCAGCCCAGCGGGAGGCTCCTACAATGAGCAGTTCTTC CASSPAGGSYNEQFF
TRBJ1-2 TRBV7-2 NA NA TGTGCCAGCAGCTTAGCGTACGGGAGATCAAACTATGGCTACACCTTC CASSLAYGRSNYGYTF